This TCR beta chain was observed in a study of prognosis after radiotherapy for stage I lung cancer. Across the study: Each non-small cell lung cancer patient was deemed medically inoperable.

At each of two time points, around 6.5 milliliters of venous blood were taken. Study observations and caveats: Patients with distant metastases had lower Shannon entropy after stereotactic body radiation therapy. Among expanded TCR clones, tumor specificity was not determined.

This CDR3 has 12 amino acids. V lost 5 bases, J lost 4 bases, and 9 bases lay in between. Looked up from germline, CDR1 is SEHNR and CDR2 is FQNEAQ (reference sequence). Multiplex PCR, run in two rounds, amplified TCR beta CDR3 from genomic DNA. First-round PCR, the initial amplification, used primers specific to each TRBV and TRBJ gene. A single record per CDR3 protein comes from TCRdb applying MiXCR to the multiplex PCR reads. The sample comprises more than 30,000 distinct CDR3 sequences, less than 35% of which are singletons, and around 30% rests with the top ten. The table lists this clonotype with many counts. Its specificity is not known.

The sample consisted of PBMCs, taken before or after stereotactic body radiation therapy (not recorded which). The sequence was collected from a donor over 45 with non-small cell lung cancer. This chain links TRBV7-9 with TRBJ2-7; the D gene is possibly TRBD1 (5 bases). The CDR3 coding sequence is TGTGCCAGCAGCATAACAGGATACGAGCAGTACTTC. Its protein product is CASSITGYEQYF.